This record covers a single TCR beta chain. The CDR3 has 14 residues. Trimming cost V 5 bases and J 5 bases, with 15 bases left between them. From germline, CDR1 is SGHTA and CDR2 FQGNSA. These data originate in a study of blood T cells in healthy people across ages. PCR was performed a second time for roughly 7 to 11 cycles using a sample-barcoded 5' primer and a J-beta primer mix. TCRdb reprocessed the 5' RACE reads with MiXCR, giving one entry per CDR3 protein. The table has around 1.5 million distinct CDR3 sequences, 45% to 70% seen once. The material sequenced was blood. The V gene is TRBV7-2, the J gene TRBJ2-5; D not resolved. The TCR originated in a man younger than 35 in good health. The CDR3 nucleotides read TGTGCCAGCAGCCTAATTCGGAGCCACGAGACCCAGTACTTC. This sequence encodes CASSLIRSHETQYF.